The source of this T cell receptor (beta chain) is a study of shared clonotypes between healthy human individuals. Germline CDR1 is MNHNY and CDR2 is SVGAGI (reference sequence). V dropped 2 bases and J dropped 4; count of bases not matched to a gene: 5. This CDR3 region has 16 residues. This clone was detected once. Each sorted subset replicate got 200 ng genomic DNA, tens of thousands of genomes. Here immunoSEQ multiplex PCR was the method, and the copy in TCRdb shows in-frame clones only, minus some. This sample yields around 1.5 million clones, of which about 98% are seen a single time; 0.4% to 0.55% belongs to the top ten.

The TCR comes from a man aged 30 to 45 in good health. The V gene is TRBV6-6, the J gene TRBJ2-3; TRBD2 agrees at 11 bases. Sequencing was done on a sample of naive CD4+ T cells sorted from blood. Documented subset: CD45RA+ positively selected. CDR3 sequence: CASSYGTSGGADTQYF. The CDR3 DNA reads as TGTGCCAGCAGTTACGGGACTAGCGGCGGCGCAGATACGCAGTATTTT.